The rows below give T cell receptor beta chains drawn from one sample of a study of blood T cell repertoires in COVID-19. TCRdb's table, derived via immunoSEQ multiplex PCR, lists solely in-frame clones and lacks some. The table records 200,000 to 250,000 clones, 75% to 90% of them present only once. The sequenced sample was peripheral blood. The receptors here all came from a man in his sixties who had recovered from COVID-19. CDR3s include the opening cysteine and the closing phenylalanine or tryptophan. Fields, in order: CDR3 protein, J gene, V gene.

CDR3aa: CASFSGTHYNSPLHF; j_gene: TRBJ1-6; v_gene: TRBV2
CDR3aa: CATTPGQLNTEAFF; j_gene: TRBJ1-1; v_gene: TRBV15
CDR3aa: CASSLGVAGTVTQYF; j_gene: TRBJ2-5; v_gene: TRBV7-7
CDR3aa: CASSRGGNTDTQYF; j_gene: TRBJ2-3; v_gene: TRBV28
CDR3aa: CASSSPRGKSYEQYF; j_gene: TRBJ2-7; v_gene: TRBV6-5
CDR3aa: CASSLAEGLNQPQHF; j_gene: TRBJ1-5; v_gene: TRBV7-9
CDR3aa: CASSQDWVETSGSSDTQYF; j_gene: TRBJ2-3; v_gene: TRBV4-2
CDR3aa: CASSEGRGRTEAFF; j_gene: TRBJ1-1; v_gene: TRBV6-1
CDR3aa: CAISESSGLSYEQYF; j_gene: TRBJ2-7; v_gene: TRBV10-3
CDR3aa: CATSDLGTVAYEQYF; j_gene: TRBJ2-7; v_gene: TRBV24-1
CDR3aa: CASSYRQGTDTQYF; j_gene: TRBJ2-3; v_gene: TRBV5-1
CDR3aa: CASGRQVTYEQYF; j_gene: TRBJ2-7; v_gene: TRBV7-2
CDR3aa: CASSLLGPLGEQYF; j_gene: TRBJ2-7; v_gene: TRBV5-4
CDR3aa: CASSLSISGSGETQYF; j_gene: TRBJ2-5; v_gene: TRBV27
CDR3aa: CSAIDFRPGELFF; j_gene: TRBJ2-2; v_gene: TRBV20-1
CDR3aa: CASSYPDTYTQYF; j_gene: TRBJ2-3; v_gene: TRBV6-6
CDR3aa: CASSSGGLGRGEQFF; j_gene: TRBJ2-1; v_gene: TRBV5-6
CDR3aa: CASSFPGSYNSPLHF; j_gene: TRBJ1-6; v_gene: TRBV28
CDR3aa: CASSGLSGANVLTF; j_gene: TRBJ2-6; v_gene: TRBV19
CDR3aa: CASSLPGTGGYEQYF; j_gene: TRBJ2-7; v_gene: TRBV28
CDR3aa: CASSMGQGEGEQFF; j_gene: TRBJ2-1; v_gene: TRBV19
CDR3aa: CASSLAGTANSPLHF; j_gene: TRBJ1-6; v_gene: TRBV7-6
CDR3aa: CASSFPTGLAGGHETQYF; j_gene: TRBJ2-5; v_gene: TRBV6-2/TRBV6-3
CDR3aa: CASKASASSYEQYF; j_gene: TRBJ2-7; v_gene: TRBV10-3
CDR3aa: CASTLGTGGTEAFF; j_gene: TRBJ1-1; v_gene: TRBV28
CDR3aa: CASSPLSTNYGYTF; j_gene: TRBJ1-2; v_gene: TRBV5-1
CDR3aa: CASSLGVSRMEF; j_gene: TRBJ2-7; v_gene: TRBV28
CDR3aa: CASSPGGTTYEQYF; j_gene: TRBJ2-7; v_gene: TRBV5-4
CDR3aa: CATSQGANVLTF; j_gene: TRBJ2-6; v_gene: TRBV24-1
CDR3aa: CASSQASRTQYF; j_gene: TRBJ2-3; v_gene: TRBV3-1/TRBV3-2
CDR3aa: CAISESSGSPYEQYF; j_gene: TRBJ2-7; v_gene: TRBV10-3
CDR3aa: CASSQEGQPYTEAFF; j_gene: TRBJ1-1; v_gene: TRBV3-1/TRBV3-2
CDR3aa: CASSGTSGNYEQYF; j_gene: TRBJ2-7; v_gene: TRBV18
CDR3aa: CASKPQRTGVNYGYTF; j_gene: TRBJ1-2; v_gene: TRBV6-6
CDR3aa: CASSLARDRVSLGYTF; j_gene: TRBJ1-2; v_gene: TRBV7-2
CDR3aa: CASSLGPSYEQYF; j_gene: TRBJ2-7; v_gene: TRBV7-8
CDR3aa: CASSYTDRGRNQPQHF; j_gene: TRBJ1-5; v_gene: TRBV6-6
CDR3aa: CSVELGTAFSYEQYF; j_gene: TRBJ2-7; v_gene: TRBV29-1
CDR3aa: CASSPTSGGSSYNEQFF; j_gene: TRBJ2-1; v_gene: TRBV11-3
CDR3aa: CASSSRDREADTQYF; j_gene: TRBJ2-3; v_gene: TRBV11-2
CDR3aa: CASSSVYNSPLHF; j_gene: TRBJ1-6; v_gene: TRBV6-4
CDR3aa: CASSPREDTQYF; j_gene: TRBJ2-3; v_gene: TRBV18
CDR3aa: CASTQLAGETQYF; j_gene: TRBJ2-5; v_gene: TRBV4-1
CDR3aa: CATSRSITDTQYF; j_gene: TRBJ2-3; v_gene: TRBV15
CDR3aa: CASSQGPGGKDTEAFF; j_gene: TRBJ1-1; v_gene: TRBV4-1
CDR3aa: CASTNPRTGGYEQYF; j_gene: TRBJ2-7; v_gene: TRBV6-5
CDR3aa: CASSSFGGGHKNIQYF; j_gene: TRBJ2-4; v_gene: TRBV28
CDR3aa: CASSVSAGESYEQYF; j_gene: TRBJ2-7; v_gene: TRBV9